The rows below give T cell receptor beta chains drawn from one sample of a study of blood T cell repertoires in COVID-19. Sequenced by immunoSEQ multiplex PCR; TCRdb stores in-frame clones only, minus some. The data hold about 110,000 clones, with 70% to 90% observed a single time. Sequenced input: peripheral blood. These receptors were obtained from a woman aged 50 to 60 with acute or convalescent COVID-19. CDR3s include the opening cysteine and the closing phenylalanine or tryptophan. The order of the fields is CDR3 DNA, CDR3 protein, CDR3 length, J gene, clone size, V gene, D gene. A D gene is named only where the DNA matches it firmly. The size field is filled for only some rows; it gives once, few, many or a size class.

TGTGCCAGCAGTGAAATGGTACCTAACAATGAGCAGTTCTTC | CASSEMVPNNEQFF | 14 | TRBJ2-1 | . | TRBV2 | .
TGTGCCATCAGTACAGGTTCAACTAATGAAAAACTGTTTTTT | CAISTGSTNEKLFF | 14 | TRBJ1-4 | . | TRBV10-3 | .
TGTGCCACCAGTGATCCGGGGGTTAATGAGCAGTTCTTC | CATSDPGVNEQFF | 13 | TRBJ2-1 | few | TRBV24-1 | .
TGTGCCACCAGCAGTCCCCGAGGGGGGACAGGGAATAGCAATCAGCCCCAGCATTTT | CATSSPRGGTGNSNQPQHF | 19 | TRBJ1-5 | . | TRBV15 | TRBD1
TGTGCCAGCAGCGCTCAGGGGGCGAGCAATCAGCCCCAGCATTTT | CASSAQGASNQPQHF | 15 | TRBJ1-5 | . | TRBV9 | TRBD1
TGTGCCAGCAGTTTCGGACAGGGGAACTATGGCTACACCTTC | CASSFGQGNYGYTF | 14 | TRBJ1-2 | . | TRBV28 | TRBD1
TGTGCCAGCAGCCTCGGGACTAGCGGGAGGCAGGACGAGCAGTACTTC | CASSLGTSGRQDEQYF | 16 | TRBJ2-7 | . | TRBV7-2 | TRBD2
TGTGCCAGCAGCCAAGGCAGGGGACCCAGCGCGCCACAGTACTTC | CASSQGRGPSAPQYF | 15 | TRBJ2-7 | once | TRBV3-1/TRBV3-2 | .
TGTGCCAGCAGCCTTGCCCGGGGTACGCAGTATTTT | CASSLARGTQYF | 12 | TRBJ2-3 | . | TRBV9 | .
TGTGCCACCAGCGCCCACCCCGCCAGGGGCTCCTACGAGCAGTACTTC | CATSAHPARGSYEQYF | 16 | TRBJ2-7 | . | TRBV15 | .
TGCAGCGTTGCCTTTGTCACCGGGGAGCTGTTTTTT | CSVAFVTGELFF | 12 | TRBJ2-2 | . | TRBV29-1 | .
TGTGCCAGCAGCGGACCCCAAGGGACTCTCGAAAAACTGTTTTTT | CASSGPQGTLEKLFF | 15 | TRBJ1-4 | . | TRBV6-5 | .
TGTGCCAGCAGCCAACAGGGTACCTATGGCTACACCTTC | CASSQQGTYGYTF | 13 | TRBJ1-2 | once | TRBV12-3/TRBV12-4 | .
TGTGCCAGCAGCCTGACAGGGACGGAGGGCACAGATACGCAGTATTTT | CASSLTGTEGTDTQYF | 16 | TRBJ2-3 | . | TRBV5-6 | TRBD1
TGTGCCAGTAGTACGACCTTGACAGCAATCACTGAAGCTTTCTTT | CASSTTLTAITEAFF | 15 | TRBJ1-1 | . | TRBV19 | .
TGTGCCAGTAGTGTGAGAAATGGGGGCAACGAGCAGTACTTC | CASSVRNGGNEQYF | 14 | TRBJ2-7 | . | TRBV19 | .
TGCAGTGCTAGTTTTCGGGAGTGGGGGTACAATGAGCAGTTCTTC | CSASFREWGYNEQFF | 15 | TRBJ2-1 | once | TRBV20-1 | .
TGTGCCAGCAGCTTAATTCGGGACAGCTTAACCTACGAGCAGTACTTC | CASSLIRDSLTYEQYF | 16 | TRBJ2-7 | . | TRBV11-1 | TRBD1
TGTGCCAGCAGCTTGGGACAGGGAGCCTACGAGCAGTACTTC | CASSLGQGAYEQYF | 14 | TRBJ2-7 | . | TRBV11-2 | TRBD1
TGTGCCATCAGCGGGACAGATGAGATAAGGGAGCAGTTCTTC | CAISGTDEIREQFF | 14 | TRBJ2-1 | . | TRBV10-3 | TRBD1
TGTGCCAGCAGCCAAGTGGCTAGCGGGAGAAAGACCCAGTACTTC | CASSQVASGRKTQYF | 15 | TRBJ2-5 | . | TRBV3-1/TRBV3-2 | TRBD2
TGTGCCAGCAGCGCGGAACACAATGAGCAGTTCTTC | CASSAEHNEQFF | 12 | TRBJ2-1 | . | TRBV7-2 | .
TGTGCCACCAGGGGGGGCGGGAGCCGAGATGAGCAGTTCTTC | CATRGGGSRDEQFF | 14 | TRBJ2-1 | . | TRBV24-1 | .
TGTGCCAGTAGTCCTGAGCGGGAGCTGTTTTTT | CASSPERELFF | 11 | TRBJ2-2 | few | TRBV19 | .
TGTGCCAGCAGCTTGGGATCGGGAAGGGAGCAGTACTTC | CASSLGSGREQYF | 13 | TRBJ2-7 | . | TRBV5-6 | .
TGTGTCAGAAGCGCCTACAGGGGGGCCCCTTACGAGCAGTACTTC | CVRSAYRGAPYEQYF | 15 | TRBJ2-7 | . | TRBV7-5 | .
TGCGCCAGCAGCCCGGATTGGCTCGGGGAGCAGTACTTC | CASSPDWLGEQYF | 13 | TRBJ2-7 | . | TRBV5-1 | .
TGTGCCAGCAGCCAAGGAGGCGGGTTTGAGGCCCAGTACTTC | CASSQGGGFEAQYF | 14 | TRBJ2-5 | . | TRBV3-1/TRBV3-2 | .
TGCGCCAGCACCAACAACGGCGGTCCTAGCGGGGGGAATGAGCAGTTCTTC | CASTNNGGPSGGNEQFF | 17 | TRBJ2-1 | . | TRBV4-1 | TRBD2